The source of this T cell receptor (beta chain) is a study of blood T cell repertoires in COVID-19. Study details: Material from acute and convalescent COVID-19 was sourced from the United States, Italy and Spain. T cells, B-cell-depleted T cells, or PBMCs provided the cDNA or gDNA that served as material.

Looked up from germline, CDR1 is MNHEY and CDR2 is SMNVEV (reference sequence). The CDR3 loop spans 15 amino acids. With V trimmed by 6 bases and J by 6 bases, 13 bases remained unmatched. Study processing details: Nucleated cell number was recorded as an estimate derived from reference gene primer amplification. Assay: immunoSEQ multiplex PCR; the TCRdb copy retains only in-frame clones and omits some. That table furnishes V, J and clone size, whereas the DNA furnished D and trimming. Of fewer than 200,000 clones listed, 80% to 90% are singletons. The sequence was collected from a man aged 18 to 29 who had recovered from COVID-19. The V and J genes are TRBV27 and TRBJ2-7; 8 bases map to TRBD2. Sequenced sample: peripheral blood. The CDR3 spells CASRGKRGPSGEQYF. The CDR3 coding sequence is TGTGCCAGCAGGGGGAAGCGGGGGCCTTCGGGCGAGCAGTACTTC.